The clone carrying this T cell receptor (beta chain) was counted only a few times. Its specificity is not known. TCRdb re-called the reads through MiXCR, storing one row per CDR3 protein. The sample lists roughly 920,000 distinct CDR3 sequences; under 40% were seen once. These data belong to a study of T cell repertoires in cytomegalovirus infection. About the study: It was the public TCR beta signatures that indicated both CMV infection and matching HLA type.

Study conclusions and caveats: Dominating the ex vivo response were HLA-C-restricted CMV-specific TCR beta clonotypes. Individuals carrying CMV plus the relevant HLA were identified by cumulative frequency of public TCR beta families.

The TCR originated in a human donor in good health (CMV status not recorded). Some clones in this sample may be carry-over from other donors' samples. Material: cultured CD8+ T cells from PBMCs, obtained from culture after CMV antigen stimulation.

The CDR3 coding sequence is TGTGCCAGTAGTATATCCCTGACGGGAAACTATGGCTACACCTTC. This gives the protein CASSISLTGNYGYTF. The J gene is TRBJ1-2, the V gene TRBV19, with D hard to call. CDR3 length: 15 residues. V lost 2 bases, J lost 2 bases, and 12 bases lay in between. Looked up from germline, CDR1 is LNHDA and CDR2 is SQIVND (reference sequence).